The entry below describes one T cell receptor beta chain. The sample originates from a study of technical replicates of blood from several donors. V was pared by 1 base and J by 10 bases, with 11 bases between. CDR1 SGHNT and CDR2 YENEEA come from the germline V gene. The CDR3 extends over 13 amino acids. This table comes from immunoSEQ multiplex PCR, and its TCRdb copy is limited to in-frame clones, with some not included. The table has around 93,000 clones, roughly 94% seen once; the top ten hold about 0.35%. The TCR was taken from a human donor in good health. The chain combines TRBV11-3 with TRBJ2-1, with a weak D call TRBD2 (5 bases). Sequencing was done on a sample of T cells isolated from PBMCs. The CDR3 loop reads CASSLVSGGEQFF. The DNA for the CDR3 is TGTGCCAGCAGCTTAGTCTCCGGAGGCGAGCAGTTCTTC.